The present TCR beta chain was sequenced within a study of shared clonotypes between healthy human individuals. As for the study in general: Three plates each covered CD4 naive and memory; CD8 naive two, CD8 memory one. The study's findings and limits: A few donors had 5% to 6% of their naive CD4 clonotypes in common. Compared with memory subsets, naive subsets generally had larger estimated richness. Blood alone was sampled, and tissue repertoires likely differ.

A remark on this clone: Its target is not known.

CDR3 size: 13 residues. V was pared by 0 bases and J by 3 bases, with 3 bases between. Germline V lookup: CDR1 WSHSY, CDR2 SAAADI. Data came from immunoSEQ multiplex PCR; TCRdb stores just in-frame clones and leaves some out. The table has roughly 2,500,000 clones, 93% seen once. This chain uses TRBV10-2 with TRBJ2-1; no clear D. The origin of this receptor is a man aged 18 to 30 in good health. Some clones in this sample may be carry-over from other donors' samples. Sequenced sample: naive CD4+ T cells from PBMCs. Subset described: CD45RA+ positively selected. CDR3 loop: CASSESGYNEQFF. CDR3 DNA: TGCGCCAGCAGTGAGTCTGGCTACAATGAGCAGTTCTTC.